The 30 T cell receptor beta chains below were found in one sample sequenced in a study of technical replicates of blood from a handful of donors. Sequencing used immunoSEQ multiplex PCR; TCRdb keeps in-frame clones, though not all of them. In the table there are about 74,000 clones, 95% of which are singletons. Material for sequencing was T cells isolated from PBMCs. The source is a human donor in good health.

This rearrangement joins TRBV7-9 to TRBJ2-7; TRBD1 aligns across 7 bases. CDR1 SEHNR and CDR2 FQNEAQ come from the germline V gene (reference sequence). Trimming cost V 6 bases and J 3 bases; bases outside gene matches: 5. CDR3 size: 13 residues. The CDR3 DNA reads TGTGCCAGCAGGGGAGCAGGGGGCTACGAGCAGTACTTC. This gives the protein CASRGAGGYEQYF. The variable domain in full, with the rest retrieved from reference TRBV7-9 and TRBJ2-7, is DTGVSQNPRHKITKRGQNVTFRCDPISEHNRLYWYRQTLGQGPEFLTYFQNEAQLEKSRLLSDRFSAERPKGSFSTLEIQRTEQGDSAMYLCASRGAGGYEQYFGPGTRLTVT.

The chain carries TRBV27 and TRBJ2-7; 9 nucleotides line up with TRBD2. Per the germline V gene, CDR1 is MNHEY and CDR2 is SMNVEV (reference sequence). The V segment lost 10 bases and the J segment 0 bases; nucleotides outside the gene matches: 19. The CDR3 consists of 18 residues. Here the CDR3 reads CATWGGLARKSNSYEQYF. CDR3 DNA: TGTGCCACTTGGGGCGGACTAGCGAGAAAATCTAACTCCTACGAGCAGTACTTC.

CDR3 coding DNA: TGTGCCAGCAGCACAGGGACCGGGGAGCTGTTTTTT. Protein product: CASSTGTGELFF. V gene TRBV11-3 combines with J gene TRBJ2-2; D may be TRBD1 (6 bases). Germline V gene data show CDR1 as SGHNT and CDR2 as YENEEA. The CDR3 spans 12 residues. V lost 5 bases and J lost 5, with 6 bases in between.

The V gene is TRBV7-6, the J gene TRBJ2-3; TRBD2 agrees at 10 bases. Unmatched junction bases numbered 7, after V lost 2 bases and J lost 5 bases. The CDR3 is 16 amino acids. From germline, CDR1 is SGHVS and CDR2 FNYEAQ. CDR3 loop: CASSLSERGGGDTQYF. The CDR3 nucleotides read TGTGCCAGCAGCTTATCTGAGCGGGGGGGAGGAGATACGCAGTATTTT.

The gene calls are TRBV4-1 and TRBJ2-7; 8 bases fit TRBD2. CDR3 size: 16 residues. CDR1 is MGHRA and CDR2 is YSYEKL in the germline V gene. After removal of 4 bases from V and 7 bases from J, the junction contained 15 bases not matched to a gene. The DNA of the CDR3 is TGCGCCAGCAGCCCGACTCGGGGGGGGCTGGCCTTGGAGCAGTACTTC. It is translated as CASSPTRGGLALEQYF.

For the CDR3, the DNA is TGTGCCAGTAGTACCCTGCCGGGACAGCGCACAGATACGCAGTATTTT. It yields the protein CASSTLPGQRTDTQYF. V and J are TRBV19 and TRBJ2-3; TRBD1 agrees at 7 bases. Unmatched junction bases numbered 8, after V lost 4 bases and J lost 1 base. Germline V gives CDR1 LNHDA, CDR2 SQIVND (reference sequence). The CDR3 is 16 amino acids.

CDR3 residues: CASSRTSGVKSSYEQYF. For the CDR3, the DNA is TGTGCCAGCAGTCGGACTAGCGGGGTAAAAAGCTCCTACGAGCAGTACTTC. The chain couples TRBV27 to TRBJ2-7, with 12 bases aligning to TRBD2. Germline V gene lookup returns CDR1 MNHEY and CDR2 SMNVEV (reference sequence). This CDR3 has 17 amino acids. V dropped 5 bases and J dropped 0; count of bases not matched to a gene: 8.

In its sample, this clone was seen once. The chain is built from TRBV5-4 and TRBJ2-1; 14 nucleotides line up with TRBD2. The ends lost 4 bases at V and 4 bases at J; junction bases unmatched: 10. There are 18 residues in the CDR3. The germline V gene encodes CDR1 SGHNT and CDR2 YYREEE (reference sequence). CDR3 in amino acids: CASSPGGTSGREYNEQFF. The CDR3 region has the DNA TGTGCCAGCAGCCCTGGTGGGACTAGCGGGAGAGAATACAATGAGCAGTTCTTC.

The V gene is TRBV4-1, the J gene TRBJ2-7; D is ambiguous. V was pared by 4 bases and J by 5 bases, with 18 bases between. Germline CDR1 MGHRA, CDR2 YSYEKL. The CDR3 length is 15 residues. CDR3 sequence: CASSPLVDSSHEQYF. The CDR3 DNA is TGCGCCAGCAGCCCCCTAGTTGATAGTTCCCACGAGCAGTACTTC.

This clone was detected only once. The chain employs TRBV5-4 and TRBJ2-2; 7 nucleotides match TRBD1. Germline assignment: CDR1 SGHNT and CDR2 YYREEE (reference sequence). This CDR3 has 15 amino acids. Trimming cost V 1 base and J 0 bases; bases outside gene matches: 0. DNA for the CDR3: TGTGCCAGCAGCTTGACAGGGGCGAACACCGGGGAGCTGTTTTTT. As protein: CASSLTGANTGELFF.

The genes are TRBV11-2 and TRBJ2-1; TRBD1 agrees at 11 bases. This CDR3 has 15 amino acids. Germline V gene lookup returns CDR1 SGHAT and CDR2 FQNNGV. The J segment lost 8 bases and the V segment lost 3 bases, leaving 6 bases of the junction unmatched. CDR3 coding DNA: TGTGCCAGCAGCTTTGGCAGGACAGGGGGCCATGAGCAGTTCTTC. Translating it yields CASSFGRTGGHEQFF. The entire variable domain, with the rest obtained from reference TRBV11-2 and TRBJ2-1, is as follows: EAGVAQSPRYKIIEKRQSVAFWCNPISGHATLYWYQQILGQGPKLLIQFQNNGVVDDSQLPKDRFSAERLKGVDSTLKIQPAKLEDSAVYLCASSFGRTGGHEQFFGPGTRLTVL.

V is TRBV19 and J is TRBJ1-5; 12 bases agree with TRBD1. This CDR3 comprises 20 residues. V lost 3 bases, J lost 5 bases, and 17 bases stayed unmatched. Germline lookup yields CDR1 LNHDA and CDR2 SQIVND (reference sequence). The CDR3 loop is CASSMGDRGRVTRRHQPQHF. The CDR3 coding sequence is TGTGCCAGTAGTATGGGGGACAGGGGGCGCGTGACCCGCCGTCATCAGCCCCAGCATTTT.

V gene TRBV7-9 combines with J gene TRBJ1-2; D remains ambiguous. Germline V gives CDR1 SEHNR, CDR2 FQNEAQ (reference sequence). The CDR3 extends over 13 amino acids. Trimming removed 6 bases at V and 8 bases at J, with 16 bases between. The CDR3 nucleotides are TGTGCCAGCAGAGACCGGAGAGTTTCCGGCTACACCTTC. Its translation is CASRDRRVSGYTF.

The genes are TRBV2 and TRBJ2-7; 10 nucleotides line up with TRBD2. The V and J ends lost 6 bases and 6 bases, in that order; junction bases with no gene match: 8. The CDR3 sequence is 14 residues long. Germline CDR1 reads SNHLY; CDR2 reads FYNNEI. CDR3 in amino acids: CASRPTSGRFEQYF. In DNA form, the CDR3 reads TGTGCCAGCAGACCGACTAGCGGGCGATTCGAGCAGTACTTC. The complete variable domain, with remaining parts taken from reference TRBV2 and TRBJ2-7, reads EPEVTQTPSHQVTQMGQEVILRCVPISNHLYFYWYRQILGQKVEFLVSFYNNEISEKSEIFDDQFSVERPDGSNFTLKIRSTKLEDSAMYFCASRPTSGRFEQYFGPGTRLTVT.

V usage is TRBV5-1 and J usage is TRBJ2-2; possibly TRBD1 for D (5 bases). CDR1 is SGHRS, CDR2 YFSETQ, per germline. This CDR3 comprises 15 residues. Trimming stripped 2 bases from V and 3 bases from J, with 11 bases between. This chain's CDR3 is CASSFPDTYTGELFF. The CDR3 DNA is TGCGCCAGCAGCTTTCCGGACACCTACACCGGGGAGCTGTTTTTT. Full variable domain (missing parts from reference TRBV5-1 and TRBJ2-2): KAGVTQTPRYLIKTRGQQVTLSCSPISGHRSVSWYQQTPGQGLQFLFEYFSETQRNKGNFPGRFSGRQFSNSRSEMNVSTLELGDSALYLCASSFPDTYTGELFFGEGSRLTVL.

This chain joins TRBV5-1 and TRBJ2-1, with TRBD2 as a possible D gene (5 bases). CDR1 and CDR2 (germline): SGHRS, YFSETQ. The V and J ends lost 4 bases and 0 bases respectively, with 14 bases between them. CDR3 length: 16 residues. This chain's CDR3 is CASSGSRGSSYNEQFF. CDR3 sequence (DNA): TGCGCCAGCAGCGGCAGCCGTGGGAGCTCCTACAATGAGCAGTTCTTC.

This clone has a single count. The rearrangement uses TRBV10-3 and TRBJ2-3; D possibly corresponds to TRBD2 (6 bases). Germline lookup yields CDR1 ENHRY and CDR2 SYGVKD. The CDR3 covers 11 residues. This CDR3 is CLSGSKDTQYF. In DNA, the CDR3 is TGTTTATCCGGGAGTAAAGATACGCAGTATTTT.

The V and J genes are TRBV18 and TRBJ1-1, with 12 bases identical to TRBD1. V lost 3 bases to trimming and J lost 4 bases; unmatched junction nucleotides: 12. This CDR3 region has 18 residues. CDR1 KGHSH and CDR2 LQKENI come from the germline V gene. The CDR3 spells CASSPLMGTGGASTEAFF. CDR3 DNA sequence: TGTGCCAGCTCACCGCTCATGGGGACAGGGGGCGCATCCACTGAAGCTTTCTTT.

The chain employs TRBV5-6 and TRBJ1-1, with 7 nucleotides matching TRBD1. The V gene end was trimmed by 3 bases and the J gene end by 1 base; junction bases not matched to a gene: 0. Germline V lookup: CDR1 SGHDT, CDR2 YYEEEE. The length of the CDR3 is 13 residues. CDR3 loop: CASSYRGNTEAFF. As DNA, the CDR3 is TGTGCCAGCAGCTACAGGGGGAACACTGAAGCTTTCTTT.

The chain combines TRBV30 with TRBJ1-2; the D is unclear. The V end was cut by 3 bases, the J end by 2 bases, with 4 bases between. Germline values: CDR1 GTSNPN, CDR2 SVGIG (reference sequence). The CDR3 is 11 residues long. The CDR3 DNA reads TGTGCCTGGAGCCAGAACTATGGCTACACCTTC. Protein: CAWSQNYGYTF.

This clone was observed a handful of times. The genes are TRBV19 and TRBJ1-5, with a tentative D call TRBD1 (5 bases). The CDR3 runs to 14 residues. Trimming shortened V by 7 bases and J by 0 bases, and 10 bases separated the two germline ends. Germline-derived CDR1 and CDR2 are LNHDA and SQIVND (reference sequence). The CDR3 DNA reads TGTGCCAGTAAAACAGGAATTAGCAATCAGCCCCAGCATTTT. Residues: CASKTGISNQPQHF.

This clone appeared once. V and J are TRBV4-1 and TRBJ2-7; TRBD1 is a possible D gene (6 bases). V lost 3 bases to trimming and J lost 3 bases, with 21 bases between them. This CDR3 is built from 17 residues. Germline loops: CDR1 MGHRA, CDR2 YSYEKL. CDR3 bases: TGCGCCAGCAGCCAGGAAAATACAGGGCCGAATAGCTACGAGCAGTACTTC. It yields the protein CASSQENTGPNSYEQYF.

This chain connects TRBV5-4 to TRBJ1-2; D is undetermined. Germline lookup yields CDR1 SGHNT and CDR2 YYREEE (reference sequence). Trimming took off 4 bases at V and 5 bases at J, with 12 bases between the two ends. This CDR3 has 13 residues. CDR3 loop: CASSPELEYGYTF. The CDR3 DNA sequence: TGTGCCAGCAGCCCCGAGCTAGAGTATGGCTACACCTTC.

In its sample, this clone was seen a few times. The chain employs TRBV18 and TRBJ2-2, with TRBD1 matching 10 bases. The CDR3 extends over 16 amino acids. J was trimmed by 2 bases and V by 3 bases; bases with no gene match: 3. Germline V gene data show CDR1 as KGHSH and CDR2 as LQKENI. CDR3 amino acids: CASSPRDRGNTGELFF. CDR3 in DNA: TGTGCCAGCTCACCTAGGGACAGGGGAAACACCGGGGAGCTGTTTTTT.

This clone appeared a single time. The chain carries TRBV7-8 and TRBJ1-5, with D possibly TRBD1 on 6 matching bases. V lost 3 bases to trimming and J lost 4 bases, with 7 bases between them. From germline, CDR1 is SGHVS and CDR2 FQNEAQ. CDR3 size: 13 residues. CDR3 protein: CASSFQGNQPQHF. The CDR3 coding sequence is TGTGCCAGCAGCTTCCAGGGGAATCAGCCCCAGCATTTT. The variable domain in full, with the rest retrieved from reference TRBV7-8 and TRBJ1-5, is GAGVSQSPRYKVAKRGQDVALRCDPISGHVSLFWYQQALGQGPEFLTYFQNEAQLDKSGLPSDRFFAERPEGSVSTLKIQRTQQEDSAVYLCASSFQGNQPQHFGDGTRLSIL.

The chain carries TRBV5-1 and TRBJ2-7, with D tentatively TRBD2 (6 bases). Germline V gene data show CDR1 as SGHRS and CDR2 as YFSETQ. The CDR3 covers 16 residues. Trimming left V 4 bases short and J 5 bases short, with 22 bases between. CDR3 bases: TGCGCCAGCAGCCCCGGAGGGTGGGGCCGCCAGAACGAGCAGTACTTC. It encodes CASSPGGWGRQNEQYF. The full variable domain, in which reference TRBV5-1 and TRBJ2-7 provide the parts outside the CDR3, is KAGVTQTPRYLIKTRGQQVTLSCSPISGHRSVSWYQQTPGQGLQFLFEYFSETQRNKGNFPGRFSGRQFSNSRSEMNVSTLELGDSALYLCASSPGGWGRQNEQYFGPGTRLTVT.

Here the CDR3 DNA reads TGCGCCAGCAGCTTGGGGCAGGGGGTAGACAATGAGCAGTTCTTC. Protein product: CASSLGQGVDNEQFF. The chain couples TRBV5-1 to TRBJ2-1; 7 bases are shared with TRBD1. The CDR3 contains 15 residues. Trimming at V came to 0 bases and at J to 5 bases, leaving 5 bases not matched to a gene. Per germline, CDR1 SGHRS and CDR2 YFSETQ.

The genes are TRBV5-6 and TRBJ2-7, with 10 bases matching TRBD2. The germline V gene has CDR1 SGHDT and CDR2 YYEEEE. The J segment lost 2 bases and the V segment lost 0 bases, leaving 11 bases of the junction unmatched. The length of the CDR3 is 18 residues. Written as DNA, the CDR3 is TGTGCCAGCAGCTTGGCTAGCGGGAGAGGGGATGGTACCTACGAGCAGTACTTC. This gives the protein CASSLASGRGDGTYEQYF.

V is TRBV2 and J is TRBJ2-7; D unresolved. The CDR3 contains 14 residues. The germline gives CDR1 SNHLY, CDR2 FYNNEI. V was pared by 5 bases and J by 0 bases, with 11 bases between. CDR3 DNA: TGTGCCAGCAGTATAACCAAGCCCTCCTACGAGCAGTACTTC. Its protein product is CASSITKPSYEQYF.

The sample holds one count of this clone. This chain uses TRBV15 with TRBJ2-2; 8 bases agree with TRBD1. The CDR3 has 17 residues. The V and J ends lost 1 base and 0 bases, in that order; junction bases with no gene match: 4. From germline, CDR1 is LNHNV and CDR2 YYDKDF (reference sequence). CDR3 nucleotide sequence: TGTGCCACCAGCAGAGTTGAGGGACAGGCGAACACCGGGGAGCTGTTTTTT. Translating gives CATSRVEGQANTGELFF.